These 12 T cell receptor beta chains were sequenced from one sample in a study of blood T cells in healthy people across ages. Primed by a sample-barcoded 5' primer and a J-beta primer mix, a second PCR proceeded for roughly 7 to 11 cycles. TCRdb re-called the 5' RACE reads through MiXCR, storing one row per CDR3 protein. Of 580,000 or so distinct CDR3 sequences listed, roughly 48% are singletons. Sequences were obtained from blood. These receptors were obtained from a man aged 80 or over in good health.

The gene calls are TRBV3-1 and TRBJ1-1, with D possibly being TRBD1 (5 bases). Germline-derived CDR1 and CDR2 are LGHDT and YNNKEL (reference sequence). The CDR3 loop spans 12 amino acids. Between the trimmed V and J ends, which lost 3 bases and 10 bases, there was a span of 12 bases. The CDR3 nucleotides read TGTGCCAGCAGCCATGCAGGGCTGGGAGCTTTCTTT. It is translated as CASSHAGLGAFF.

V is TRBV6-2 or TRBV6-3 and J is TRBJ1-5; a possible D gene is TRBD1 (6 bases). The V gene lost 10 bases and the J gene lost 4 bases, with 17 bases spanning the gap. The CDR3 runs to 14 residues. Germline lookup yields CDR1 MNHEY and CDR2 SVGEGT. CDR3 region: CATLGHRDNQPQHF. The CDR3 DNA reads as TGTGCCACCTTAGGTCACAGGGATAATCAGCCCCAGCATTTT.

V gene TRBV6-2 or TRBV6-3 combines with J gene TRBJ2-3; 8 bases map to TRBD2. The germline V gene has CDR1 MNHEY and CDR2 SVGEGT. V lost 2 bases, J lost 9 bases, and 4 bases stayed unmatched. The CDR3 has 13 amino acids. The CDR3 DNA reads TGTGCCAGCAGTTACAATAGCGGGACAACGCAGTATTTT. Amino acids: CASSYNSGTTQYF.

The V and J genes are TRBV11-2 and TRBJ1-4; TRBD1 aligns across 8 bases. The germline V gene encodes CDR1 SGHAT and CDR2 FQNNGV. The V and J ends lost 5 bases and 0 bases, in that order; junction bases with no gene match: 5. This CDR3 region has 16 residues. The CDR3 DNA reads TGTGCCAGCAGCCTCCAGGACAGGGCAACTAATGAAAAACTGTTTTTT. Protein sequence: CASSLQDRATNEKLFF.

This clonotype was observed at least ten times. The CDR3 region is CASSPTGQGNQPQHF. In DNA form, the CDR3 reads TGTGCCAGCAGTCCTACCGGACAGGGGAATCAGCCCCAGCATTTT. The chain has TRBV6-6 and TRBJ1-5, with 9 positions matching TRBD1. The CDR3 length is 15 residues. V shed 5 bases and J 4 bases; nucleotides not matched to a gene: 6. The germline CDR1 and CDR2 sequences are MNHNY and SVGAGI (reference sequence).

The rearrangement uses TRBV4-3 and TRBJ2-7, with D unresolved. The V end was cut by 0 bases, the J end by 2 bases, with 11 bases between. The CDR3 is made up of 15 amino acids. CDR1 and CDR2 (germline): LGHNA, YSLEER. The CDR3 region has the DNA TGCGCCAGCAGCCAAGATTTCCGCAACCCCTACGAGCAGTACTTC. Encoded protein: CASSQDFRNPYEQYF.

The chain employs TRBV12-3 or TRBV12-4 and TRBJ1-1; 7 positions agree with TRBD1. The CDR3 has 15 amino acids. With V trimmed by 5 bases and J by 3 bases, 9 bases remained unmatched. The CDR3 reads CASSLQGSAHTEAFF. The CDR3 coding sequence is TGTGCCAGCAGTCTACAGGGGTCCGCGCACACTGAAGCTTTCTTT.

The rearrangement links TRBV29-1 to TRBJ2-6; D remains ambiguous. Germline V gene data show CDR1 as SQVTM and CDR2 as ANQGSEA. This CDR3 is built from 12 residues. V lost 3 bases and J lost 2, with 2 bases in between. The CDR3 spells CSVDTGANVLTF. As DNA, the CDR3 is TGCAGCGTTGATACTGGGGCCAACGTCCTGACTTTC.

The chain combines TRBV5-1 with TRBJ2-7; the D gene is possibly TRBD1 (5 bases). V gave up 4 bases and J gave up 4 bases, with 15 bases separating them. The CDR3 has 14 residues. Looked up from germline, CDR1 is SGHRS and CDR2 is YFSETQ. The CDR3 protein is CASSLTSTVYEQYF. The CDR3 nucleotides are TGCGCCAGCAGCCTAACCTCGACAGTATACGAGCAGTACTTC. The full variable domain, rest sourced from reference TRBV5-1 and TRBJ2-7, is KAGVTQTPRYLIKTRGQQVTLSCSPISGHRSVSWYQQTPGQGLQFLFEYFSETQRNKGNFPGRFSGRQFSNSRSEMNVSTLELGDSALYLCASSLTSTVYEQYFGPGTRLTVT.

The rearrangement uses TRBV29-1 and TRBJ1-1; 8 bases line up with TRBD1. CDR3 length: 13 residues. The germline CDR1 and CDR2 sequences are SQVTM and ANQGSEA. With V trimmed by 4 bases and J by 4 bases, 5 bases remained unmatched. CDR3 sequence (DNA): TGCAGCGTTGTGGCCAGGGGGCCCACTGAAGCTTTCTTT. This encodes CSVVARGPTEAFF.

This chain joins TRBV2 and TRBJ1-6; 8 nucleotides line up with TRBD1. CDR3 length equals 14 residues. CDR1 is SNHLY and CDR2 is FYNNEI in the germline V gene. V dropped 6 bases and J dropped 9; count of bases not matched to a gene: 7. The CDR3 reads CASRGMTGASPLHF. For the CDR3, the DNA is TGTGCCAGCAGGGGCATGACAGGGGCTTCACCCCTCCACTTT.

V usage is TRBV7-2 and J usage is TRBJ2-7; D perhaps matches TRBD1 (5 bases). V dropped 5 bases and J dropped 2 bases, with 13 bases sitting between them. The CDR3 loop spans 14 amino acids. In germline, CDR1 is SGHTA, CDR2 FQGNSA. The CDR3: CASSLRQIPYEQYF. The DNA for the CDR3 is TGTGCCAGCAGCCTTCGACAGATCCCCTACGAGCAGTACTTC.